This T cell receptor (beta chain) was identified during a study of human T cells and chemical hapten exposure. The time point was: healthy volunteer bleed at 6 weeks. The authors' total RNA extraction used unfractionated whole blood. This clonotype has a count of ten or more. V was clipped by 4 bases and J by 4 bases; unmatched bases: 4. The CDR3 spans 14 residues. The germline V gene has CDR1 SGHTA and CDR2 FQGNSA. Library construction involved attaching unique molecular identifiers to individual cDNA molecules, which allowed quantitative, reproducible TCR counting. As originally analysed: From 23,224 to 690,600 TCRs were found per sample, with a median of approximately 100,000. TCRdb redid the calling of the RACE reads with MiXCR, one entry per CDR3 protein. Clone size and V and J calls follow TCRdb, not the original study. Altogether 60,000 to 90,000 distinct CDR3 sequences are present, around 9.4% being singletons, with the ten largest covering approximately 1.5%.

The receptor was isolated from a female donor in good health. Some clones in this sample may be carry-over from other donors' samples. The chain recombines TRBV7-2 with TRBJ2-7; 10 nucleotides match TRBD2. The source material was whole blood. In DNA form, the CDR3 reads TGTGCCAGCAGCTCCAGCGGGGGGGGTTACGAGCAGTACTTC. This sequence encodes CASSSSGGGYEQYF. The full variable domain, its missing parts supplied by reference TRBV7-2 and TRBJ2-7, is GAGVSQSPSNKVTEKGKDVELRCDPISGHTALYWYRQSLGQGLEFLIYFQGNSAPDKSGLPSDRFSAERTGGSVSTLTIQRTQQEDSAVYLCASSSSGGGYEQYFGPGTRLTVT.